The 4 T cell receptor beta chains presented below share a single source sample, sequenced in a study of blood T cell repertoires in COVID-19. Using immunoSEQ multiplex PCR, the repertoire was profiled, and TCRdb retains in-frame clones only, with some absent. The profile shows hundreds of thousands of clones, around 87% of them singletons. The sample taken for sequencing was PBMCs or T cells enriched from blood (not recorded which). These receptor sequences come from a middle-aged man in a cohort exposed to, infected with or recovered from COVID-19 (not recorded which).

J is TRBJ2-1 and V is TRBV4-1; 10 bases agree with TRBD2. V was pared by 6 bases and J by 7 bases, with 6 bases of the junction left unmatched. The CDR3 is made up of 14 amino acids. Germline V gene sequence: CDR1 MGHRA, CDR2 YSYEKL. As DNA, the CDR3 is TGCGCCAGCAGACGACTAGCGGGTCTTAATGAGCAGTTCTTC. It encodes CASRRLAGLNEQFF.

This clone was counted a few times. This chain joins TRBV18 and TRBJ2-1, with 7 bases identical to TRBD2. CDR3 length: 15 residues. Germline values: CDR1 KGHSH, CDR2 LQKENI. J was trimmed by 9 bases and V by 3 bases; bases with no gene match: 11. The CDR3 sequence is CASSPQWEGRFEQFF. The CDR3 region has the DNA TGTGCCAGCTCACCCCAATGGGAGGGCCGGTTTGAGCAGTTCTTC.

The chain has TRBV28 and TRBJ1-2; weak D call: TRBD1 (6 bases). The CDR3 loop spans 15 amino acids. Trimming pared 2 bases from V and 7 bases from J, leaving 17 bases between. Germline assignment: CDR1 MDHEN and CDR2 SYDVKM. The CDR3 coding sequence is TGTGCCAGCAGTTTAGGAGTGGCAGGGGCGAGTGGCTACACCTTC. Protein product: CASSLGVAGASGYTF.

This sequence joins TRBV19 and TRBJ2-1; 7 nucleotides line up with TRBD2. CDR3 length equals 16 residues. The trim removed 3 bases at V and 4 bases at J, leaving 9 bases unmatched. Germline values: CDR1 LNHDA, CDR2 SQIVND (reference sequence). CDR3 nucleotides: TGTGCCAGTAGTATTCTAGGTCTAGCGGCATACAATGAGCAGTTCTTC. Its translation is CASSILGLAAYNEQFF.